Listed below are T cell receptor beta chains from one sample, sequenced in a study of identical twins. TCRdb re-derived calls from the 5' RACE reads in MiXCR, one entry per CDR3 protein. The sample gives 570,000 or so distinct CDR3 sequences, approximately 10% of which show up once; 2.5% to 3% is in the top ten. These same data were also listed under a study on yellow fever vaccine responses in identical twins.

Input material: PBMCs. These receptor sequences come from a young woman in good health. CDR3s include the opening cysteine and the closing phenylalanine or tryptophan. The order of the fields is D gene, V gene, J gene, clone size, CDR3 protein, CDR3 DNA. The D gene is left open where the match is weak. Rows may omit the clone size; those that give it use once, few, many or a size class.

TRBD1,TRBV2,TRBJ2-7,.,CASSGRGRTPYEQYF,TGTGCCAGCAGTGGCAGGGGGCGTACTCCCTACGAGCAGTACTTC
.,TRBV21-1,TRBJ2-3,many,CASSKAGLAGGKDTQYF,TGTGCCAGCAGCAAGGCGGGACTAGCGGGAGGTAAAGATACGCAGTATTTT
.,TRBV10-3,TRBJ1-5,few,CAISDVRGGAGNQPQHF,TGTGCCATCAGCGACGTTCGGGGGGGCGCGGGCAATCAGCCCCAGCATTTT
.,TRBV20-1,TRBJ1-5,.,CSASNPGGDLGQPQHF,TGCAGTGCTAGTAACCCCGGGGGGGACCTGGGTCAGCCCCAGCATTTT
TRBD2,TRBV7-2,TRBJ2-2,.,CASSGGLAGTGELFF,TGTGCCAGCAGCGGGGGACTAGCGGGCACCGGGGAGCTGTTTTTT
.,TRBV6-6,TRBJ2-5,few,CASTGEETQYF,TGTGCCAGCACAGGGGAAGAGACCCAGTACTTC
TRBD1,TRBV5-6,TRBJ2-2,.,CASSPSGQGLAGELFF,TGTGCCAGCAGCCCATCGGGACAGGGTCTCGCCGGGGAGCTGTTTTTT
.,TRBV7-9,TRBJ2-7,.,CASSSHRDNTYEQYF,TGTGCCAGCAGCTCCCACCGGGACAACACCTACGAGCAGTACTTC
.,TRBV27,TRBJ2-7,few,CASSLSRPEGYEQYF,TGTGCCAGCAGTTTATCCCGCCCTGAGGGGTACGAGCAGTACTTC
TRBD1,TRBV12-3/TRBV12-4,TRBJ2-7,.,CASRKRTGWEQYF,TGTGCCAGCAGAAAGAGGACAGGGTGGGAGCAGTACTTC
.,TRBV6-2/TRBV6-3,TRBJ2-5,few,CASGRAGTQYF,TGTGCCAGCGGCCGAGCAGGAACCCAGTACTTC
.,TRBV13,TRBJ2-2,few,CASSFPGNTGELFF,TGTGCCAGCAGCTTCCCAGGGAACACCGGGGAGCTGTTTTTT
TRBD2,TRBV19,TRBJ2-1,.,CASSIPSGGSYNEQFF,TGTGCCAGTAGTATTCCCAGCGGGGGCTCCTACAATGAGCAGTTCTTC
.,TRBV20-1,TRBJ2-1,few,CSARGASTRWEQFF,TGCAGTGCTAGAGGCGCTAGCACACGCTGGGAGCAGTTCTTC
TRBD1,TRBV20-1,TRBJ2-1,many,CSALDRNEQFF,TGCAGTGCTTTGGACAGGAATGAGCAGTTCTTC
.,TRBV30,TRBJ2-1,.,CAWIDGRGRGSYNEQFF,TGTGCCTGGATTGACGGGCGGGGCAGGGGCTCCTACAATGAGCAGTTCTTC
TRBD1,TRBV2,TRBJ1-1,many,CASTRDSTNTEAFF,TGTGCCAGCACCAGGGACAGTACGAACACTGAAGCTTTCTTT
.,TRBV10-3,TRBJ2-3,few,CAISEGRERGTDTQYF,TGTGCCATCAGTGAGGGTAGGGAAAGGGGCACAGATACGCAGTATTTT
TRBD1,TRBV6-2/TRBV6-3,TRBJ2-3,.,CASSYLTGGKRDTQYF,TGTGCCAGCAGTTACCTGACAGGGGGGAAGAGGGATACGCAGTATTTT
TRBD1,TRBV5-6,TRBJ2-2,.,CATGGQGGTGELFF,TGTGCCACCGGCGGACAGGGAGGCACCGGGGAGCTGTTTTTT
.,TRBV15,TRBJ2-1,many,CATRLSSYNEQFF,TGTGCTACCAGACTGAGCTCCTACAATGAGCAGTTCTTC
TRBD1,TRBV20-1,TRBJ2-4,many,CSAHGTGENIQYF,TGCAGTGCACATGGGACAGGCGAAAACATTCAGTACTTC
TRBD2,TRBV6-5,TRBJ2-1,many,CASSYPGLAGNEQFF,TGTGCCAGCAGTTACCCGGGACTAGCTGGGAATGAGCAGTTCTTC
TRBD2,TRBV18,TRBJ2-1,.,CASSPPSGRSEQFF,TGTGCCAGCTCACCACCTAGCGGGAGGAGCGAGCAGTTCTTC
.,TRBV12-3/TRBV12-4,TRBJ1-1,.,CASREGLYTEAFF,TGTGCCAGCAGGGAGGGGTTGTACACTGAAGCTTTCTTT
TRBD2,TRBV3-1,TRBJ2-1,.,CASSQIAGGSNEQFF,TGTGCCAGCAGCCAAATAGCGGGAGGCAGTAATGAGCAGTTCTTC
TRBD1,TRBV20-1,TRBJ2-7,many,CSARQGGAYEQYF,TGCAGTGCTCGACAGGGGGGCGCCTACGAGCAGTACTTC
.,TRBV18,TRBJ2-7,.,CASSPSIADEQYF,TGTGCCAGCTCACCCTCAATAGCCGACGAGCAGTACTTC
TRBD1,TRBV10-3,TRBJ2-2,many,CAISDRNRGGELFF,TGTGCCATCAGTGACCGGAACAGGGGTGGGGAGCTGTTTTTT
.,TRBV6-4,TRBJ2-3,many,CASSSGTSTDTQYF,TGTGCCAGCAGCTCCGGGACTAGCACAGATACGCAGTATTTT
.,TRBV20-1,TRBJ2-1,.,CSARDNVELF,TGCAGTGCTAGAGACAACGTTGAACTATTC
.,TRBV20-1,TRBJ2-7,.,CSAQTGGREQYF,TGCAGTGCTCAGACCGGGGGGCGCGAGCAGTACTTC
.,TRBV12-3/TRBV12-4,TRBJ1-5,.,CASSTAQGRNQPQHF,TGTGCCAGCAGCACCGCTCAGGGGAGGAATCAGCCCCAGCATTTT
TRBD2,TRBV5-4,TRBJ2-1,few,CASSLVAGKNNEQFF,TGTGCCAGCAGCTTGGTAGCGGGGAAAAACAATGAGCAGTTCTTC
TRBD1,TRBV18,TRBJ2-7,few,CASSPTGGNYEQYF,TGTGCCAGCTCACCTACAGGGGGGAACTACGAGCAGTACTTC
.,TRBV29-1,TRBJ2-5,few,CSVEEVGSKTQYF,TGCAGCGTTGAAGAGGTCGGGTCAAAGACCCAGTACTTC
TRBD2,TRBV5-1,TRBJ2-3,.,CASSFIPLGTSGGAADTQYF,TGCGCCAGCAGCTTTATACCTCTAGGGACTAGCGGGGGGGCCGCAGATACGCAGTATTTT
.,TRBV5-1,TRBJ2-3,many,CASSSGGSWDTDTQYF,TGCGCCAGCAGCTCCGGTGGTAGCTGGGACACAGATACGCAGTATTTT
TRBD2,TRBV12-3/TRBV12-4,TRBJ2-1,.,CASSPTTSWSNEQFF,TGTGCCAGCAGCCCTACGACTAGCTGGTCAAATGAGCAGTTCTTC
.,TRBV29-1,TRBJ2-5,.,CSVQRGVETQYF,TGCAGCGTTCAAAGAGGGGTGGAGACCCAGTACTTC
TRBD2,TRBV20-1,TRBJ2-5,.,CSASIGSGGPGETQYF,TGCAGTGCTAGTATCGGGTCGGGGGGTCCGGGGGAGACCCAGTACTTC
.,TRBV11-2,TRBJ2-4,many,CASSSQLLAKNIQYF,TGTGCCAGCAGCTCCCAGTTGTTAGCCAAAAACATTCAGTACTTC
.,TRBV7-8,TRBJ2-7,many,CASSLRTNQWQIQYF,TGTGCCAGCAGCCTTCGGACTAACCAGTGGCAAATACAGTACTTC
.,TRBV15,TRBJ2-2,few,CATRASLKNTGELFF,TGTGCCACCAGGGCCAGTCTAAAGAACACCGGGGAGCTGTTTTTT
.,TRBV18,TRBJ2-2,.,CASSPVDSTGELFF,TGTGCCAGCTCACCAGTCGACAGTACCGGGGAGCTGTTTTTT
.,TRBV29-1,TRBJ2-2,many,CSVLKDTGELFF,TGCAGCGTTCTCAAGGACACCGGGGAGCTGTTTTTT
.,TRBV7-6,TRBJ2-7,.,CASSLGQGNHEQYF,TGTGCCAGCAGCTTAGGGCAGGGTAACCACGAGCAGTACTTC
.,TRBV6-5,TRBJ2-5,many,CASSYSGGYQETQYF,TGTGCCAGCAGTTACTCGGGGGGTTACCAAGAGACCCAGTACTTC
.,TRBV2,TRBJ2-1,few,CASRESTSYDEQFF,TGTGCCAGCAGGGAGAGTACTAGTTACGATGAGCAGTTCTTC
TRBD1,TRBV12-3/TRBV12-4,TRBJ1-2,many,CASSIRQGAYGYTF,TGTGCCAGCAGTATCAGACAGGGGGCGTATGGCTACACCTTC
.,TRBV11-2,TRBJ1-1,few,CASRSIGNTEAFF,TGTGCCAGCAGAAGTATAGGGAACACTGAAGCTTTCTTT
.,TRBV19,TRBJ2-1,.,CASSIWGPRGNEQFF,TGTGCCAGTAGTATCTGGGGGCCCAGGGGCAATGAGCAGTTCTTC
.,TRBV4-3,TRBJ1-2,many,CASSQEHPGNDGYTF,TGCGCCAGCAGCCAAGAACATCCAGGTAACGATGGCTACACCTTC
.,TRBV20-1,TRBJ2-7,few,CSARLGALEYEQYF,TGCAGTGCAAGGCTCGGTGCACTAGAGTACGAGCAGTACTTC
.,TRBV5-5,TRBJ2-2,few,CASSLVGKNTGELFF,TGTGCCAGCAGCTTAGTAGGGAAGAACACCGGGGAGCTGTTTTTT
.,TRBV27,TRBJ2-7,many,CASSFLLPGYEQYF,TGTGCCAGCAGTTTTCTGCTGCCCGGCTACGAGCAGTACTTC
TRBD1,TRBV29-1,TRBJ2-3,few,CSVEGQGLMAQYF,TGCAGCGTTGAGGGACAGGGATTGATGGCGCAGTATTTT
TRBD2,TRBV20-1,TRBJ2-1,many,CSASGTSGTYNEQFF,TGCAGTGCCTCAGGGACTAGCGGAACCTACAATGAGCAGTTCTTC
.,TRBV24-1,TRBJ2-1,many,CATSDSRKPKAERRYNEQFF,TGTGCCACCAGTGATTCCCGTAAACCAAAAGCGGAGAGGAGGTACAATGAGCAGTTCTTC